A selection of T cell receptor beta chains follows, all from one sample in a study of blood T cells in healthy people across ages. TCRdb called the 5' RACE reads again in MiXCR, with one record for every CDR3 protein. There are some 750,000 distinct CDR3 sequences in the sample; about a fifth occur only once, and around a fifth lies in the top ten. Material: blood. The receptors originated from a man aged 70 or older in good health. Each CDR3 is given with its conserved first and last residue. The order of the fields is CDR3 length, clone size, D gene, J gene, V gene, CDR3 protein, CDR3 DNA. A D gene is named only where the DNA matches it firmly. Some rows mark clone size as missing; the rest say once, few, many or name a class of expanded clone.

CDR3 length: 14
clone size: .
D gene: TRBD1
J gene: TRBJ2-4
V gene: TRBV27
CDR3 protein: CASPTGTVKNIQYF
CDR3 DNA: TGTGCCAGCCCTACCGGGACAGTAAAAAACATTCAGTACTTC

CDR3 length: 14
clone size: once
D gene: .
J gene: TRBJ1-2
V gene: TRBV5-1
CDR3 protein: CACSLQPRGEGYTF
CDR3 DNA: TGCGCCTGCAGCCTACAGCCTAGGGGGGAAGGCTACACCTTC

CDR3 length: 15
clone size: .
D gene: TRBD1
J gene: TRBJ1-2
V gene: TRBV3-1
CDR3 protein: CASSQGTGAYYGYTF
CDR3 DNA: TGTGCCAGCAGCCAGGGGACAGGCGCCTACTATGGCTACACCTTC

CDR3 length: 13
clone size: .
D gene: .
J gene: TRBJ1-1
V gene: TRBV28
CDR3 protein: CASRVGEGSKAFF
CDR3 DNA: TGTGCCAGCCGTGTCGGGGAGGGAAGTAAAGCTTTCTTT

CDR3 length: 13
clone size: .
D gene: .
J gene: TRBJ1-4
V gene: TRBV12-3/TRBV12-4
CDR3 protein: CASSGQLNEKLFF
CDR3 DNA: TGTGCCAGCAGTGGACAGCTTAATGAAAAACTGTTTTTT

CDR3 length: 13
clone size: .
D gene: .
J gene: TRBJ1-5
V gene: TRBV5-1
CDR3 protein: CASSLDVDQPQHF
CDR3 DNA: TGCGCCAGCAGCTTGGACGTGGATCAGCCCCAGCATTTT

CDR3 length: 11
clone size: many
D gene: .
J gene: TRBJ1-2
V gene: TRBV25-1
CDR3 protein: CASSGGYGYTF
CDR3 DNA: TGTGCCAGCAGCGGGGGCTATGGCTACACCTTC

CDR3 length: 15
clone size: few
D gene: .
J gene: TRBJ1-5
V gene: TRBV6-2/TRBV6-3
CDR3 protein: CASSYSNRNNQPQHF
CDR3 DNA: TGTGCCAGCAGTTACTCGAACAGGAATAATCAGCCCCAGCATTTT

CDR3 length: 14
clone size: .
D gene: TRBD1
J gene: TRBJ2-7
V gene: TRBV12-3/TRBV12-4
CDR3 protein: CASSGTGRTGEQYF
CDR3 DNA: TGTGCCAGCAGTGGGACAGGCCGTACGGGCGAGCAGTACTTC

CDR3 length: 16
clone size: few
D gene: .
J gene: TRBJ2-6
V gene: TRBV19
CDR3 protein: CASSIVLPSGANVLTF
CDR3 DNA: TGTGCCAGTAGTATTGTACTGCCCTCTGGGGCCAACGTCCTGACTTTC

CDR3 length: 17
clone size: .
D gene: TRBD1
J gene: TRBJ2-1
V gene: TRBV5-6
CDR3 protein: CASSLRDRGLGRVEQFF
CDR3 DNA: TGTGCCAGCAGCTTGCGGGACAGGGGGCTCGGTAGGGTTGAGCAGTTCTTC

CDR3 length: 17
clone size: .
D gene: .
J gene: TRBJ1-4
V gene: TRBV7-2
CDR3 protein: CASSLALYRRANEKLFF
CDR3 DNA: TGTGCCAGCAGCTTAGCGCTTTATCGACGAGCGAATGAAAAACTGTTTTTT

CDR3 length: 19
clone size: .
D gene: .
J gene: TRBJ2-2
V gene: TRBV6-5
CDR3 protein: CASSYVGDPTHLNTGELFF
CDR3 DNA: TGTGCCAGCAGTTACGTGGGGGACCCAACCCACTTAAACACCGGGGAGCTGTTTTTT

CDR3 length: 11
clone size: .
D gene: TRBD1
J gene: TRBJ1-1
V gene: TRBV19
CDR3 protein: CARQGGTEAFF
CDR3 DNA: TGTGCCAGGCAGGGGGGCACTGAAGCTTTCTTT

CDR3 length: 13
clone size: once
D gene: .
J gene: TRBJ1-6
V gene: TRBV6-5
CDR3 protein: CASSYRYNSPLHF
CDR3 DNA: TGTGCCAGCAGTTACCGCTATAATTCACCCCTCCACTTT

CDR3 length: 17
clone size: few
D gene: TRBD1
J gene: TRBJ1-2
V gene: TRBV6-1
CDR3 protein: CASSPSGTGGVFNGYTF
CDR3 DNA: TGTGCCAGCAGTCCCTCCGGGACAGGGGGCGTGTTTAATGGCTACACCTTC

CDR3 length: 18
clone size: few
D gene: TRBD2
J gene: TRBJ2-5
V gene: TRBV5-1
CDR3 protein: CASSSGLAGGPGLKTQYF
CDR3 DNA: TGCGCCAGCAGCTCCGGACTAGCGGGGGGGCCCGGATTGAAGACCCAGTACTTC

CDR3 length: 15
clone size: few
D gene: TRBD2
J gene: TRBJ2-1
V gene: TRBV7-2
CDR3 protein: CASSFAGLAGGEQFF
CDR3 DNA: TGTGCCAGCAGCTTCGCGGGACTAGCGGGAGGTGAGCAGTTCTTC

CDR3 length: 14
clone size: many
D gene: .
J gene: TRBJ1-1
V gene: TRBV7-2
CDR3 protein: CASIHTDKNTEAFF
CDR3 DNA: TGTGCCAGCATCCACACTGACAAGAACACTGAAGCTTTCTTT

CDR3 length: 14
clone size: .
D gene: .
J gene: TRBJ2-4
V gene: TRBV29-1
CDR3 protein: CSVADSGAKNIQYF
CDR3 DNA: TGCAGCGTAGCCGACTCGGGGGCCAAAAACATTCAGTACTTC

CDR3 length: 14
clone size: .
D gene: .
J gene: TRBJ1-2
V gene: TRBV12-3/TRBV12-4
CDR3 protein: CASSFMEFLYGYTF
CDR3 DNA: TGTGCCAGCAGTTTCATGGAGTTCCTCTATGGCTACACCTTC

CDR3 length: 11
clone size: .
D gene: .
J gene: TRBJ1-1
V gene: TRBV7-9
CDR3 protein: CASGGGTEAFF
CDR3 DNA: TGTGCCAGCGGGGGGGGCACTGAAGCTTTCTTT

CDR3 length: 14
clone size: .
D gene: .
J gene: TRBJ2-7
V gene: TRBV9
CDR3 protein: CASSVNREPYEQYF
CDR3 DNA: TGTGCCAGCAGCGTAAACAGGGAACCCTACGAGCAGTACTTC

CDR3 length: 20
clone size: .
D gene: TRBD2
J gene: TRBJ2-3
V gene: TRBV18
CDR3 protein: CASSPPLGLAGSSSTDTQYF
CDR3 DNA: TGTGCCAGCTCACCACCGCTGGGCCTAGCGGGAAGTTCTAGCACAGATACGCAGTATTTT

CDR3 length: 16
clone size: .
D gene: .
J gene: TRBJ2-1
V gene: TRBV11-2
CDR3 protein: CASSSGVLAAYNEQFF
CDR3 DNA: TGTGCCAGCAGCTCAGGGGTCTTAGCAGCTTACAATGAGCAGTTCTTC

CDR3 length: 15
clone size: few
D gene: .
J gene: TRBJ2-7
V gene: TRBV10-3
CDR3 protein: CAISDSLTSSYEQYF
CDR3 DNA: TGTGCCATCAGTGATTCTCTCACTAGCTCCTACGAGCAGTACTTC

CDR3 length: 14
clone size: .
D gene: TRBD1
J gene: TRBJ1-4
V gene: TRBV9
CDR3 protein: CASSPGQGKVELFF
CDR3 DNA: TGTGCCAGCAGCCCCGGACAGGGAAAGGTGGAACTGTTTTTT

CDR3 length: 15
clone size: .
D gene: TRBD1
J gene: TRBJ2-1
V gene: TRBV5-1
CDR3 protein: CASSKGGQGVDEQFF
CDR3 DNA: TGCGCCAGCAGTAAAGGAGGACAGGGAGTTGATGAGCAGTTCTTC

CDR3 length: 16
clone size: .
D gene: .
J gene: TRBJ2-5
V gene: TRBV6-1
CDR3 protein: CASSTPEPGGFETQYF
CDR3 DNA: TGTGCCAGCAGTACGCCAGAGCCGGGTGGGTTTGAGACCCAGTACTTC

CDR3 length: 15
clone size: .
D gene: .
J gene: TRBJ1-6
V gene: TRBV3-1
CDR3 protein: CASSPTMTRDSPLHF
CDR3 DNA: TGTGCCAGCAGCCCGACGATGACCCGGGATTCACCCCTCCACTTT

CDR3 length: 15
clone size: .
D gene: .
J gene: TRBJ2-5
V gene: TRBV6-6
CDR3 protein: CAISERGAGIETQYF
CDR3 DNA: TGTGCCATCAGTGAGAGGGGTGCGGGAATAGAGACCCAGTACTTC

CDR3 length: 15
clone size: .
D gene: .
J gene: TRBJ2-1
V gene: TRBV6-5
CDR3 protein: CASSYRDSRRNEQFF
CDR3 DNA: TGTGCCAGCAGTTACCGGGATAGCCGAAGGAATGAGCAGTTCTTC

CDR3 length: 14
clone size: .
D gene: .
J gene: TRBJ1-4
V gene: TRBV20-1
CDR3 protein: CSARRGGVVEKLFF
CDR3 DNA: TGCAGTGCTAGACGGGGCGGGGTAGTTGAAAAACTGTTTTTT

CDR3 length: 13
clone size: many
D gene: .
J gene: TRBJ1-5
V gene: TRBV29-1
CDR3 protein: CSVCLDSNQPQHF
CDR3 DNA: TGCAGCGTATGCCTTGATAGCAATCAGCCCCAGCATTTT

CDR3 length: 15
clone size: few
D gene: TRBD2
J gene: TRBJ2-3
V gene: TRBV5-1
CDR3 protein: CASLEAGGSTDTQYF
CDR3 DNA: TGCGCCAGCCTTGAGGCGGGGGGAAGCACAGATACGCAGTATTTT

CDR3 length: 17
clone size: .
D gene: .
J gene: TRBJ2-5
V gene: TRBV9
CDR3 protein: CASSVSLAGSGQETQYF
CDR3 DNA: TGTGCCAGCAGCGTAAGTCTGGCGGGATCCGGACAAGAGACCCAGTACTTC

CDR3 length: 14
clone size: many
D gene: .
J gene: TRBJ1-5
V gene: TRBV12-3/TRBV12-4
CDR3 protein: CASSLFGTNQPQHF
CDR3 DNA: TGTGCCAGCAGTTTGTTTGGCACAAATCAGCCCCAGCATTTT

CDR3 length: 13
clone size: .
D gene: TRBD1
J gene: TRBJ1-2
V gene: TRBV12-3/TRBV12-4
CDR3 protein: CAGSRQGGYGYTF
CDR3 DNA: TGTGCCGGCAGCCGACAGGGGGGCTATGGCTACACCTTC

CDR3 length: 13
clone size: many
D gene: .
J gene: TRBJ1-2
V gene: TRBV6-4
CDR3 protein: CASSDPTGYGYTF
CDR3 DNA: TGTGCCAGCAGTGATCCGACAGGCTATGGCTACACCTTC

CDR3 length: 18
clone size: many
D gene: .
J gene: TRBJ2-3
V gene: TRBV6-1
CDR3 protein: CASSESTLWHQKRGTQYF
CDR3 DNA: TGTGCCAGCAGTGAATCCACCCTATGGCACCAAAAGAGGGGTACGCAGTATTTT

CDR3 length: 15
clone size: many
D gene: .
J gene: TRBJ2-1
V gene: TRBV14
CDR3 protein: CASSQLQQGGNEQFF
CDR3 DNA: TGTGCCAGCAGCCAACTACAACAGGGAGGCAATGAGCAGTTCTTC

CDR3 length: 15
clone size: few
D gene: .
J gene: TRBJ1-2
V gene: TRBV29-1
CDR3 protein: CSVEIGYLLPRGYTF
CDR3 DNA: TGCAGCGTTGAAATCGGTTACCTACTGCCGAGGGGCTACACCTTC